This is a list of T cell receptor beta chains from one sample in a study of T cell responses to AZD1222 COVID-19 vaccine. Produced via immunoSEQ multiplex PCR; TCRdb's table is partial and in-frame only. The sample lists approximately 150,000 clones; over 90% were seen once. This material consisted of peripheral blood, taken on day 0 of AZD1222 vaccination. These receptors were taken from an adult in good health. The CDR3 runs from the conserved cysteine through the conserved F or W. The D gene is left open where the match is weak. Some rows have no size entry. The others give once, few or many, or a class for an expanded clone.

abundance | j_gene | v_gene | d_gene | CDR3nt | CDR3aa
- | TRBJ1-2 | TRBV19 | - | TGTGCCACCAGCGGGGAAGGCTACACCTTC | CATSGEGYTF
- | TRBJ2-2 | TRBV5-1 | TRBD2 | TGCGCCAGCAGCTTGGCGGCGGGGGTGACCACCGGGGAGCTGTTTTTT | CASSLAAGVTTGELFF
- | TRBJ2-1 | TRBV9 | TRBD2 | TGTGCCAGCAGTAATAGCGGGGAACGCTACAATGAGCAGTTCTTC | CASSNSGERYNEQFF
- | TRBJ1-2 | TRBV2 | - | TGTGCCAGCACCTTGGACAGCAGCGGCTACACCTTC | CASTLDSSGYTF
- | TRBJ1-6 | TRBV7-3 | - | TGTGCCAGCAGCAGGGGGGCGAGTTCACCCCTCCACTTT | CASSRGASSPLHF
- | TRBJ1-5 | TRBV3-1/TRBV3-2 | TRBD1 | TGTGCCAGCAGCCAGGCGACAGGGGGCAATCAGCCCCAGCATTTT | CASSQATGGNQPQHF
- | TRBJ2-7 | TRBV5-6 | - | TGTGCCAGCAGCTCTGGATTGGGGGCGGTCGCCTACGAGCAGTACTTC | CASSSGLGAVAYEQYF
- | TRBJ2-3 | TRBV5-4 | TRBD2 | TGTGCCAGCAGCCGGACTAGCGGGGAGACAGATACGCAGTATTTT | CASSRTSGETDTQYF
few | TRBJ1-5 | TRBV28 | - | TGTGCCAGCAGTCCAAGGGGAGGGAGCAATCAGCCCCAGCATTTT | CASSPRGGSNQPQHF
once | TRBJ1-1 | TRBV5-1 | - | TGCGCCAGCAGCATTTCCGCCGGATGGACTGAAGCTTTCTTT | CASSISAGWTEAFF
- | TRBJ2-5 | TRBV24-1 | - | TGTGCCACCAGTGACCCCACCCAAGAGACCCAGTACTTC | CATSDPTQETQYF
- | TRBJ1-5 | TRBV7-9 | - | TGTGCCAGCAGCTTAGGGGTTACAGAGAATCAGCCCCAGCATTTT | CASSLGVTENQPQHF
- | TRBJ2-3 | TRBV5-1 | TRBD2 | TGCGCCAGCAGCTTAGATAGCGGGAGTGGCACAGATACGCAGTATTTT | CASSLDSGSGTDTQYF
- | TRBJ2-1 | TRBV7-9 | TRBD2 | TGTGCCAGCAGCTTTGGCGGGGGGAATGAGCAGTTCTTC | CASSFGGGNEQFF
- | TRBJ2-1 | TRBV30 | - | TGTGCCTCAAACTACGGGAATGAGCAGTTCTTC | CASNYGNEQFF
- | TRBJ2-7 | TRBV3-1/TRBV3-2 | TRBD1 | TGTGCCAGCAGCCATCCTAAAGGGGGCCCCTCCTCCTACGAGCAGTACTTC | CASSHPKGGPSSYEQYF
- | TRBJ2-2 | TRBV5-4 | - | TGTGCCAGCAGCTACGACAGGAACACCGGGGAGCTGTTTTTT | CASSYDRNTGELFF
- | TRBJ2-1 | TRBV6-6 | TRBD2 | TGTGCCAGCAGTTACAAGCGGGGGGGCTACAATGAGCAGTTCTTC | CASSYKRGGYNEQFF
- | TRBJ2-3 | TRBV19 | - | TGTGCCAGTAAAAAACAGGAGGTTGGCACAGATACGCAGTATTTT | CASKKQEVGTDTQYF
- | TRBJ2-4 | TRBV6-1 | - | TGTGCCAGCAGTGAAGCCAGAGGGAGGAGGAACATTCAGTACTTC | CASSEARGRRNIQYF
- | TRBJ2-2 | TRBV11-3 | TRBD2 | TGTGCCAACCGACTAGCGGGAGGGTCTGGCGGGGAGCTGTTTTTT | CANRLAGGSGGELFF
- | TRBJ2-2 | TRBV10-3 | TRBD1 | TGTGCCATCAGCACCGGGACAGGGGTCGGGGAGCTGTTTTTT | CAISTGTGVGELFF
- | TRBJ2-7 | TRBV4-1 | TRBD1 | TGCGCCAGCAGCCAAGATTGGCAGGGGGACGAGCAGTACTTC | CASSQDWQGDEQYF
- | TRBJ2-7 | TRBV4-1 | - | TGCGCCAGCAGCCTCGCGACGGGGACGTTCTCCTACGAGCAGTACTTC | CASSLATGTFSYEQYF
- | TRBJ1-2 | TRBV5-3 | - | TGTGCCAGAAGCTTGGAGGGATTTAACTATGGCTACACCTTC | CARSLEGFNYGYTF
- | TRBJ1-1 | TRBV5-6 | - | TGTGCCAGCAGCTCGGCAGGGGTGACTGAAGCTTTCTTT | CASSSAGVTEAFF
- | TRBJ2-1 | TRBV7-2 | TRBD2 | TGTGCCAGCAGCCTAGGGACTAGCTACAATGAGCAGTTCTTC | CASSLGTSYNEQFF
once | TRBJ1-2 | TRBV7-9 | - | TGTGCCAGCAGCCAAACAGGGAGGGTCACCTTC | CASSQTGRVTF